The 13 T cell receptor beta chains listed next were all sequenced from one sample in a study of shared clonotypes between healthy human individuals. Profiling relied on immunoSEQ multiplex PCR, and the TCRdb table lists in-frame clones only, not all of them. This table has about 2,500,000 clones, roughly nine tenths appearing once. The specimen sequenced was naive CD4+ T cells sorted from blood. Indicated subset: CD45RA+ positively selected. The receptors come from a man between 18 and 35 years old in good health.

Regarding this clone: Other DNA sequences from this sample encode an identical CDR3 as well. The genes are TRBV5-1 and TRBJ2-5; no definite D call. Germline lookup yields CDR1 SGHRS and CDR2 YFSETQ. The CDR3 sequence is 14 residues long. Trimming stripped 4 bases from V and 4 bases from J, with 14 bases between. The CDR3 region is CASSPGSLGETQYF. The CDR3 DNA sequence: TGCGCCAGCAGCCCGGGCAGCCTCGGAGAGACCCAGTACTTC.

The rearrangement uses TRBV4-3 and TRBJ2-7, with D tentatively TRBD2 (6 bases). Trimming pared 0 bases from V and 4 bases from J, leaving 13 bases between. The CDR3 spans 15 residues. Germline CDR1 LGHNA, CDR2 YSLEER. The CDR3 bases are TGCGCCAGCAGCCAAGATCAAGGCGGGGCTTACGAGCAGTACTTC. It yields the protein CASSQDQGGAYEQYF.

The J gene is TRBJ2-7, the V gene TRBV4-1, with D perhaps TRBD2 (6 bases). The CDR3 spans 16 residues. Germline values: CDR1 MGHRA, CDR2 YSYEKL. V was clipped by 0 bases and J by 3 bases, with 15 bases between them. The CDR3, as DNA: TGCGCCAGCAGCCAAGATCGGGGGACTGGGAGCTACGAGCAGTACTTC. This translates into CASSQDRGTGSYEQYF.

The rearrangement joins TRBV7-3 to TRBJ2-2, with 10 nucleotides matching TRBD1. This CDR3 is 15 amino acids long. CDR1 and CDR2 from the germline V gene are SGHTA and FQGTGA. V gave up 5 bases and J gave up 5 bases; unmatched junction bases: 5. CDR3: CASSPTGGETGELFF. In DNA form, the CDR3 reads TGTGCCAGCAGCCCGACAGGGGGCGAGACCGGGGAGCTGTTTTTT.

The chain is built from TRBV7-9 and TRBJ1-2, with D unclear. Per the germline V gene, CDR1 is SEHNR and CDR2 is FQNEAQ (reference sequence). V was pared by 2 bases and J by 13 bases, with 8 bases between. This CDR3 has 10 amino acids. CDR3 sequence: CASSLSRLTF. The DNA for the CDR3 is TGTGCCAGCAGCTTAAGTCGGCTCACCTTC.

The V and J genes are TRBV6-5 and TRBJ1-2; 11 bases align to TRBD1. From germline, CDR1 is MNHEY and CDR2 SVGAGI. V shed 4 bases and J 4 bases; nucleotides not matched to a gene: 8. The CDR3 totals 16 residues. The CDR3 loop reads CASSSGTGGRLYGYTF. CDR3 sequence (DNA): TGTGCCAGCAGTTCCGGGACAGGGGGGAGACTCTATGGCTACACCTTC.

The genes are TRBV19 and TRBJ1-5; D not certain. The CDR3 totals 16 residues. From germline, CDR1 is LNHDA and CDR2 SQIVND (reference sequence). V shed 1 base and J shed 1 base, with 11 bases lying between them. The CDR3 sequence: CASSIAQDSSNQPQHF. In DNA, the CDR3 is TGTGCCAGTAGTATAGCTCAGGATTCCAGCAATCAGCCCCAGCATTTT.

As regards this clone: Other nucleotide sequences in the sample specify the same CDR3. This chain links TRBV9 with TRBJ1-2; the match to TRBD1 covers 8 bases. The trim removed 0 bases at V and 3 bases at J, leaving 1 base unmatched. Germline V gives CDR1 SGDLS, CDR2 YYNGEE. The CDR3 is 14 residues long. The CDR3 sequence is CASSVAQGDYGYTF. As DNA, the CDR3 is TGTGCCAGCAGCGTAGCACAGGGGGACTATGGCTACACCTTC.

As concerns this clone: Other DNA sequences within the sample encode an identical CDR3. The V call is TRBV5-1, the J call TRBJ2-3; 10 nucleotides agree with TRBD2. This CDR3 contains 15 residues. The J segment lost 1 base and the V segment lost 3 bases, leaving 2 bases of the junction unmatched. Germline V gene lookup returns CDR1 SGHRS and CDR2 YFSETQ. The CDR3 region is CASSSGTSGTDTQYF. The CDR3 DNA reads TGCGCCAGCAGCTCTGGGACTAGCGGCACAGATACGCAGTATTTT.

This clone was seen only once. The V gene is TRBV11-3, the J gene TRBJ2-7; 13 positions match TRBD2. The germline CDR1 and CDR2 sequences are SGHNT and YENEEA. Unmatched junction bases numbered 8, after V lost 3 bases and J lost 6 bases. The CDR3 has 16 amino acids. The CDR3 DNA is TGTGCCAGCAGCTTGGGCGGGACTAGCGGGAATCTCGAGCAGTACTTC. Translated, it gives CASSLGGTSGNLEQYF.

The chain uses TRBV29-1 and TRBJ2-3, with a weak D call TRBD2 (5 bases). The CDR3 spans 11 residues. Germline CDR1 reads SQVTM; CDR2 reads ANQGSEA. Trimming shortened V by 6 bases and J by 4 bases, and 8 bases separated the two germline ends. Here the CDR3 DNA reads TGCAGCGTCCAGCGGTCAGATACGCAGTATTTT. This sequence encodes CSVQRSDTQYF.

V is TRBV7-9 and J is TRBJ1-4, with D uncertain. V was cut by 5 bases and J by 2 bases, with 18 bases left in between. The germline V gene encodes CDR1 SEHNR and CDR2 FQNEAQ (reference sequence). CDR3 length: 17 residues. CDR3 amino acids: CASSPTGTLITNEKLFF. The CDR3 DNA is TGTGCCAGCAGCCCGACGGGTACCCTAATTACTAATGAAAAACTGTTTTTT.

The genes are TRBV27 and TRBJ2-7; D could derive from TRBD1 or TRBD2 (5 bases each). Germline CDR1 and CDR2: MNHEY and SMNVEV (reference sequence). This CDR3 region has 12 residues. The germline V and J ends were trimmed by 5 bases and 8 bases, with 13 bases remaining between them. CDR3 in DNA: TGTGCCAGCAGTGCAGGGACGATGAAGCAGTACTTC. This translates into CASSAGTMKQYF.